The 5 T cell receptor beta chains below come from one sample, sequenced in a study of PD-1 blockade in classical Hodgkin lymphoma. Clones were sequenced by immunoSEQ multiplex PCR, and TCRdb holds only the in-frame ones, with some missing. The sample carries about 35,000 clones, 75% to 90% recorded once. Time point indicated: newly diagnosed, previously untreated cHL patient sample. Investigators isolated CD4+ T cells from thawed PBMCs through magnetic negative selection. Sequences were obtained from CD4+ T cells from blood. Receptor source: a human donor with classical Hodgkin lymphoma.

J is TRBJ2-5 and V is TRBV7-6; 8 bases line up with TRBD2. This CDR3 spans 15 amino acids. V shed 5 bases and J 5 bases; nucleotides not matched to a gene: 10. Germline CDR1 and CDR2: SGHVS and FNYEAQ. CDR3 nucleotides: TGTGCCAGCAGCCCACAAGCGGGGGCATGGGAGACCCAGTACTTC. Its protein is CASSPQAGAWETQYF. Using reference TRBV7-6 and TRBJ2-5 for the parts outside the CDR3, the full variable domain is GAGVSQSPRYKVTKRGQDVALRCDPISGHVSLYWYRQALGQGPEFLTYFNYEAQQDKSGLPNDRFSAERPEGSISTLTIQRTEQRDSAMYRCASSPQAGAWETQYFGPGTRLLVL.

The rearrangement joins TRBV7-6 to TRBJ1-1; 9 nucleotides line up with TRBD1. The J segment lost 6 bases and the V segment lost 4 bases, leaving 9 bases of the junction unmatched. Germline V CDR1 and CDR2: SGHVS, FNYEAQ. The CDR3 is 15 residues long. CDR3 in amino acids: CASSSEDRGEAEAFF. As DNA, the CDR3 is TGTGCCAGCAGCTCAGAGGACAGGGGAGAGGCTGAAGCTTTCTTT.

This chain connects TRBV5-1 to TRBJ1-4; D remains unclear. The CDR3 is 14 residues long. Trimming removed 3 bases from V and 6 bases from J, with 12 bases in between. CDR1 and CDR2 (germline): SGHRS, YFSETQ. The CDR3 nucleotides read TGCGCCAGCAGCTCCCTGAGGGAGCATGAAAAACTGTTTTTT. It specifies CASSSLREHEKLFF.

This chain uses TRBV6-1 with TRBJ1-4; perhaps TRBD1 as D (5 bases). Germline CDR1 reads MNHNS; CDR2 reads SASEGT. The CDR3 contains 15 residues. Trimming removed 1 base at V and 1 base at J, with 7 bases between. Here the CDR3 DNA reads TGTGCCAGCAGTGAAGGGCAGGGAACTAATGAAAAACTGTTTTTT. It yields the protein CASSEGQGTNEKLFF.

This chain uses TRBV2 with TRBJ2-7; 8 bases line up with TRBD1. Germline lookup yields CDR1 SNHLY and CDR2 FYNNEI. CDR3 length: 14 residues. V was clipped by 7 bases and J by 6 bases; unmatched bases: 11. Here the CDR3 DNA reads TGTGCCAGCATCAGGACAGGGAGGTTTGGCGAGCAGTACTTC. It encodes CASIRTGRFGEQYF.